A single sample is the source of the 13 T cell receptor beta chains below, sequenced in a study of monozygotic twins with inflammatory bowel disease. From the 5' RACE reads, TCRdb lists one entry per CDR3 protein and no DNA. This repertoire comprises roughly 120,000 distinct CDR3 sequences; its ten largest clones make up roughly 12%. Input material: blood. These receptors were obtained from a human donor with ulcerative colitis or Crohn's disease, or a healthy co-twin of an affected twin (not recorded which).

This chain links TRBV11-3 with TRBJ1-2; TCRdb indicates TRBD1, and absent DNA this call remains unverified. CDR1 and CDR2 (germline): SGHNT, YENEEA. The length of the CDR3 is 14 residues. The CDR3 spells CASSFRGISYGYTF.

The J gene is TRBJ2-7, the V gene TRBV7-9; the D call from TCRdb, TRBD2, cannot be confirmed without DNA. The length of the CDR3 is 14 residues. The germline V gene has CDR1 SEHNR and CDR2 FQNEAQ (reference sequence). CDR3 sequence reads: CASSLVGRGLEQYF.

The rearrangement uses TRBV7-8 and TRBJ1-6; TCRdb indicates TRBD1, and absent DNA this call remains unverified. There are 15 residues in the CDR3. Germline V gene data show CDR1 as SGHVS and CDR2 as FQNEAQ. The CDR3 loop is CASSFRQGGDSPLHF.

The CDR3 region is CASSQETANEQYF. The chain employs TRBV3-1 and TRBJ2-7; checking the TCRdb D call of TRBD1 is not possible without DNA. This CDR3 is 13 amino acids long. In germline, CDR1 is LGHDT, CDR2 YNNKEL (reference sequence).

The V call is TRBV28, the J call TRBJ1-4; TCRdb calls TRBD1, which cannot be checked without DNA. CDR1 and CDR2 from the germline V gene are MDHEN and SYDVKM. The CDR3 is made up of 14 amino acids. The CDR3 spells CASSLDQGDEKLFF.

The V and J genes are TRBV11-2 and TRBJ2-5; TCRdb outputs TRBD2, but without DNA this stays unchecked. Germline V CDR1 and CDR2: SGHAT, FQNNGV. The CDR3 totals 16 residues. The CDR3 loop reads CASSSAGTSGAETQYF.

CDR3 in amino acids: CSARDREEYAEQFF. The chain links TRBV20-1 to TRBJ2-1; without DNA, the TCRdb call of TRBD2 cannot be checked. The germline V gene has CDR1 DFQATT and CDR2 SNEGSKA (reference sequence). This CDR3 has 14 amino acids.

This rearrangement joins TRBV11-1 to TRBJ2-7. Germline CDR1 and CDR2: SGHAT and FQDESV (reference sequence). There are 12 residues in the CDR3. The CDR3 sequence is CASSSTAYEQYF.

The chain joins TRBV29-1 to TRBJ2-1; TCRdb reports TRBD1, a call that lacks DNA to check it against. There are 13 residues in the CDR3. Per germline, CDR1 SQVTM and CDR2 ANQGSEA. This CDR3 reads CSVERDRLDEQFF.

The chain couples TRBV4-1 to TRBJ2-6; the D call from TCRdb, TRBD1, cannot be confirmed without DNA. Germline values: CDR1 MGHRA, CDR2 YSYEKL. The CDR3 contains 18 residues. The chain's CDR3 is CASSQNRGLESGANVLTF.

This chain links TRBV5-1 with TRBJ2-7. Germline V gives CDR1 SGHRS, CDR2 YFSETQ. This CDR3 has 11 amino acids. The CDR3 loop is CASRDLYEQYF.

This chain connects TRBV6-1 to TRBJ2-7; the TCRdb call, TRBD1, lacks DNA for checking. Per germline, CDR1 MNHNS and CDR2 SASEGT. There are 14 residues in the CDR3. Here the CDR3 reads CASTRLGVDAEQYF.

The J gene is TRBJ2-7, the V gene TRBV27; TCRdb's D call, TRBD2, is unchecked because there is no DNA. The CDR3 runs 15 residues. CDR1 is MNHEY, CDR2 SMNVEV, per germline (reference sequence). CDR3: CASSLSLGLNHEQYF.